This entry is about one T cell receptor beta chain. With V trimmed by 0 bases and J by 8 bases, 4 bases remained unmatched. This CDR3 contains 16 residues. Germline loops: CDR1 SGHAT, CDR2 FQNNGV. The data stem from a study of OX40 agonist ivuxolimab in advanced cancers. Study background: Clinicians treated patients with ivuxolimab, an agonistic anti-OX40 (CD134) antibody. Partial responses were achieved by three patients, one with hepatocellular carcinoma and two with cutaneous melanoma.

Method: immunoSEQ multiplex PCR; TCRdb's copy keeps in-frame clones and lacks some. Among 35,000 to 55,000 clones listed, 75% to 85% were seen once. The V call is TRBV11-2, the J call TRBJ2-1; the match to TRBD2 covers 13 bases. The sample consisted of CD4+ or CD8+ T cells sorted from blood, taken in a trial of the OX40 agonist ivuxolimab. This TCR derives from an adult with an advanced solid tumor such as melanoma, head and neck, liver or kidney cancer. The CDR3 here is CASSLDGLAGVHEQFF. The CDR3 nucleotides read TGTGCCAGCAGCTTAGATGGACTAGCGGGAGTGCATGAGCAGTTCTTC.